The 21 T cell receptor beta chains below all came from one sample that was sequenced in a study of CD8 T cells in ankylosing spondylitis. TCRdb recomputed calls from the 5' RACE reads with MiXCR, one row per CDR3 protein. The sample lists some 130,000 distinct CDR3 sequences, roughly an eighth seen once, with about 3% in the top ten. Sequencing used blood, either unsorted or a sorted T cell fraction (not recorded which). The receptor source for this set is a female donor with ankylosing spondylitis or in good health (not recorded which).

This clonotype has a single count. A read error may explain this, as a much larger clone is one base away. V usage is TRBV27 and J usage is TRBJ2-1, with 12 bases identical to TRBD2. The trim removed 8 bases at V and 8 bases at J, leaving 10 bases unmatched. Germline assignment: CDR1 MNHEY and CDR2 SMNVEV (reference sequence). The CDR3 consists of 15 residues. CDR3 loop: CASGRLAGAFYEQFF. The CDR3 region has the DNA TGTGCCAGCGGTCGACTAGCGGGGGCCTTTTATGAGCAGTTCTTC.

In the case of this clonotype: The germline gene is not matched at one end of the junction; a read error may be the cause. The rearrangement links TRBV20-1 to TRBJ2-1; 7 bases match TRBD2. In germline, CDR1 is DFQATT, CDR2 SNEGSKA (reference sequence). The CDR3 sequence is 15 residues long. The CDR3 DNA reads as TGCATTGCTAGAGTTAAGGGACTACTCTACAATGAGCAGTTCTTC. Amino acids: CIARVKGLLYNEQFF.

This clonotype appeared a few times. V is TRBV5-1 and J is TRBJ2-5; TRBD1 matches at 9 bases. Germline V gives CDR1 SGHRS, CDR2 YFSETQ. The V gene end was trimmed by 4 bases and the J gene end by 5 bases; junction bases not matched to a gene: 6. The CDR3 totals 14 residues. CDR3 residues: CASSQTGGRETQYF. In nucleotides, the CDR3 is TGCGCCAGCAGCCAAACAGGGGGCAGGGAGACCCAGTACTTC.

The CDR3 coding sequence is TGTGCCAGCAGCCAAGGTTGGACAGCGGAGACCCAGTACTTC. Its translation: CASSQGWTAETQYF. The chain joins TRBV3-1 to TRBJ2-5; TRBD1 might be the D (6 bases). In germline, CDR1 is LGHDT, CDR2 YNNKEL (reference sequence). V was pared by 1 base and J by 5 bases, with 11 bases between. The CDR3 consists of 14 residues.

In this sample, this clonotype turned up many times. The rearrangement links TRBV12-3 or TRBV12-4 to TRBJ2-1; D is unclear. The CDR3 is 11 residues long. Trimming pared 6 bases from V and 4 bases from J, leaving 4 bases between. As DNA, the CDR3 is TGTGCCAGCAGAGAATACAATGAGCAGTTCTTC. This translates into CASREYNEQFF.

This clonotype has ten or more counts. V is TRBV7-3 and J is TRBJ2-2; perhaps TRBD1 as D (5 bases). The CDR3 contains 15 residues. CDR1 is SGHTA and CDR2 is FQGTGA in the germline V gene. Trimming took 3 bases from V and 5 from J, leaving 13 bases between them. CDR3 loop: CASSLLGALTGELFF. CDR3 nucleotides: TGTGCCAGCAGCTTGTTAGGGGCCCTTACCGGGGAGCTGTTTTTT.

This clonotype was observed a handful of times. V and J are TRBV18 and TRBJ1-1; 11 bases match TRBD1. The CDR3 covers 14 residues. J lost 5 bases, V lost 2 bases, and 1 base had no gene match. Germline V gene data show CDR1 as KGHSH and CDR2 as LQKENI. CDR3 nucleotide sequence: TGTGCCAGCTCACCAGGGACAGGGGGGACTGAAGCTTTCTTT. It translates to CASSPGTGGTEAFF.

This clonotype was seen only a few times. In DNA, the CDR3 is TGCGCCAGCGGGCTGGGGCCCGCGGGATACACTGAAGCTTTCTTT. Its translation: CASGLGPAGYTEAFF. V usage is TRBV5-1 and J usage is TRBJ1-1; D might be TRBD1 (5 bases). Trimming left V 7 bases short and J 3 bases short, with 19 bases between. From germline, CDR1 is SGHRS and CDR2 YFSETQ. The CDR3 spans 15 residues.

The chain carries TRBV20-1 and TRBJ1-1, with TRBD1 matching 7 bases. The V gene end was trimmed by 4 bases and the J gene end by 7 bases; junction bases not matched to a gene: 6. From germline, CDR1 is DFQATT and CDR2 SNEGSKA (reference sequence). The CDR3 is 12 amino acids. This CDR3 reads CSATGTAFEAFF. In DNA, the CDR3 is TGCAGTGCTACCGGGACAGCATTTGAAGCTTTCTTT.

This clonotype was counted ten times or more. The chain combines TRBV9 with TRBJ1-1; tentatively, D is TRBD1 (5 bases). V was shortened by 0 bases and J by 4 bases, with 13 bases between the two germline ends. This CDR3 is built from 15 residues. From germline, CDR1 is SGDLS and CDR2 YYNGEE. The CDR3 reads CASSVAGYGATEAFF. Written as DNA, the CDR3 is TGTGCCAGCAGCGTAGCGGGGTATGGGGCCACTGAAGCTTTCTTT. The variable domain in full, completed from reference TRBV9 and TRBJ1-1, reads DSGVTQTPKHLITATGQRVTLRCSPRSGDLSVYWYQQSLDQGLQFLIQYYNGEERAKGNILERFSAQQFPDLHSELNLSSLELGDSALYFCASSVAGYGATEAFFGQGTRLTVV.

This clonotype was observed many times. The CDR3 sequence is CASSQIKDSGRRFF. The CDR3, as DNA: TGTGCCAGCAGCCAAATTAAGGACAGCGGGCGTCGGTTCTTC. The chain has TRBV14 and TRBJ2-1; the D gene could be TRBD1 or TRBD2 (6 bases each). Germline-derived CDR1 and CDR2 are SGHDN and FVKESK. The length of the CDR3 is 14 residues. V was shortened by 2 bases and J by 15 bases, with 20 bases between the two germline ends.

This clonotype was detected ten times or more. The genes are TRBV12-3 or TRBV12-4 and TRBJ1-5; 9 bases are shared with TRBD1. V lost 5 bases and J lost 6; bases outside the gene matches: 5. The CDR3 has 14 amino acids. In DNA, the CDR3 is TGTGCCAGCAGTCGGACAGGGGTGAGTCAGCCCCAGCATTTT. Translation: CASSRTGVSQPQHF.

At least ten counts were recorded for this clonotype. The V and J genes are TRBV7-2 and TRBJ2-1; D is undetermined. Deletions cut 4 bases from V and 7 bases from J, with 17 bases between. The CDR3 length is 15 residues. CDR1 and CDR2 (germline): SGHTA, FQGNSA. Here the CDR3 reads CASSSDPNLWNEQFF. As DNA, the CDR3 is TGTGCCAGCAGCTCGGACCCTAACCTTTGGAATGAGCAGTTCTTC.

The gene calls are TRBV11-1 and TRBJ2-1; 12 bases are a match to TRBD2. CDR1 is SGHAT and CDR2 is FQDESV in the germline V gene (reference sequence). CDR3 size: 16 residues. Trimming removed 5 bases from V and 7 bases from J; junction bases left unmatched: 9. The CDR3 sequence is CASSIPSGGARNEQFF. The CDR3 region has the DNA TGTGCCAGCAGCATCCCTAGCGGGGGGGCACGGAATGAGCAGTTCTTC.

This clonotype was counted a few times. CDR3 loop: CASRQGGGNTIYF. CDR3 coding DNA: TGTGCCAGCAGGCAGGGTGGTGGAAACACCATATATTTT. V is TRBV12-3 or TRBV12-4 and J is TRBJ1-3; D is possibly TRBD1 (5 bases). The V gene lost 6 bases and the J gene lost 3 bases, with 9 bases spanning the gap. The CDR3 has 13 residues.

This clonotype was seen only a few times. The rearrangement joins TRBV20-1 to TRBJ2-7, with 8 bases fitting TRBD1. The V and J ends lost 2 bases and 4 bases, in that order; junction bases with no gene match: 4. The CDR3 length is 13 residues. Germline V CDR1 and CDR2: DFQATT, SNEGSKA (reference sequence). The CDR3 reads CSARQGARYEQYF. In DNA, the CDR3 is TGCAGTGCTAGACAGGGGGCTAGGTACGAGCAGTACTTC.

This clonotype was counted at least ten times. The chain is built from TRBV20-1 and TRBJ2-5, with D maybe TRBD2 (6 bases). The CDR3 is 13 amino acids. CDR1 is DFQATT, CDR2 SNEGSKA, per germline (reference sequence). Trimming shortened V by 3 bases and J by 0 bases, and 8 bases separated the two germline ends. Written as DNA, the CDR3 is TGCAGTGCTAGTCGGGAGTACCAAGAGACCCAGTACTTC. Protein: CSASREYQETQYF.

This clonotype was picked up many times. The CDR3 region is CASSLEWGNYNEQFF. CDR3 nucleotide sequence: TGCGCCAGCAGCTTGGAGTGGGGAAACTACAATGAGCAGTTCTTC. The chain uses TRBV5-1 and TRBJ2-1; D is unclear. The germline gives CDR1 SGHRS, CDR2 YFSETQ. The CDR3 is 15 amino acids. V lost 0 bases to trimming and J lost 3 bases, with 10 bases between them.

This clonotype was observed at least ten times. The chain couples TRBV24-1 to TRBJ1-6; TRBD1 is a possible D gene (5 bases). The V end lost 4 bases, the J end lost 4 bases, and 16 bases lay between the germline ends. The CDR3 spans 17 residues. Germline V gives CDR1 KGHDR, CDR2 SFDVKD. Here the CDR3 DNA reads TGTGCCACCAGTGACCTCATTCAGACAGAATATAATTCACCCCTCCACTTT. This translates into CATSDLIQTEYNSPLHF.

The chain links TRBV12-2 to TRBJ2-1. TRBV12-2 is an annotated pseudogene. This CDR3 has 11 residues. The CDR3 DNA sequence: TGTGCAAGTCGCTCAAAACGGGGTCTGTTCTTC. The encoded protein is CASRSKRGLFF.

The chain employs TRBV20-1 and TRBJ2-3; D is unresolved. The V end was cut by 3 bases, the J end by 0 bases, with 13 bases between. Germline loops: CDR1 DFQATT, CDR2 SNEGSKA (reference sequence). CDR3 length: 15 residues. Here the CDR3 reads CSASERLYSTDTQYF. CDR3 bases: TGCAGTGCTAGCGAGAGACTCTATAGCACAGATACGCAGTATTTT.